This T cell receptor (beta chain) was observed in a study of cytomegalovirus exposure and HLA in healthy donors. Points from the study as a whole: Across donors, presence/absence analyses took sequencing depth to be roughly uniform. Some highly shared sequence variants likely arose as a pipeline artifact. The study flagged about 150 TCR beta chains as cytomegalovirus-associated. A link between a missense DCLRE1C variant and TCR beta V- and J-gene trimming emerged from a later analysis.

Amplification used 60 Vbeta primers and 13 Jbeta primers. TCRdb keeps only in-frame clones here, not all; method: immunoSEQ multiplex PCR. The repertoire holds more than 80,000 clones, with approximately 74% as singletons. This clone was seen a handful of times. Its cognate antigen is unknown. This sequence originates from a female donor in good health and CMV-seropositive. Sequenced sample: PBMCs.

The CDR3 bases are TGTGCCAGCAGTACGCGGAGATTACATAATTCACCCCTCCACTTT. Its translation: CASSTRRLHNSPLHF. The V gene is TRBV28, the J gene TRBJ1-6, with D unclear. The CDR3 is 15 amino acids. V gave up 5 bases and J gave up 5 bases, with 13 bases separating them. Germline assignment: CDR1 MDHEN and CDR2 SYDVKM. Variable domain in full (rest from reference TRBV28 and TRBJ1-6): DVKVTQSSRYLVKRTGEKVFLECVQDMDHENMFWYRQDPGLGLRLIYFSYDVKMKEKGDIPEGYSVSREKKERFSLILESASTNQTSMYLCASSTRRLHNSPLHFGNGTRLTVT.